The clone carrying this TCR beta chain was counted once. Sequenced by immunoSEQ multiplex PCR; TCRdb stores in-frame clones only, minus some. This sample has over 200,000 clones, with around 80% found just once. The data derive from a study of blood T cell repertoires in COVID-19. Study at large: Sample material is recorded as cDNA or gDNA derived from T cells, B-cell-depleted T cells, or PBMCs.

CDR1 and CDR2 (germline): SEHNR, FQNEAQ (reference sequence). With 0 bases removed from V and 5 bases from J, the gap between germline ends came to 6 bases. The CDR3 has 13 amino acids. The sample taken for sequencing was peripheral blood. This TCR came from a human donor in a cohort sampled during active COVID-19. The V gene is TRBV7-9, the J gene TRBJ2-3; perhaps TRBD2 as D (6 bases). CDR3 region: CASSLAAGDTQYF. The CDR3 DNA reads as TGTGCCAGCAGCTTAGCAGCGGGAGATACGCAGTATTTT.